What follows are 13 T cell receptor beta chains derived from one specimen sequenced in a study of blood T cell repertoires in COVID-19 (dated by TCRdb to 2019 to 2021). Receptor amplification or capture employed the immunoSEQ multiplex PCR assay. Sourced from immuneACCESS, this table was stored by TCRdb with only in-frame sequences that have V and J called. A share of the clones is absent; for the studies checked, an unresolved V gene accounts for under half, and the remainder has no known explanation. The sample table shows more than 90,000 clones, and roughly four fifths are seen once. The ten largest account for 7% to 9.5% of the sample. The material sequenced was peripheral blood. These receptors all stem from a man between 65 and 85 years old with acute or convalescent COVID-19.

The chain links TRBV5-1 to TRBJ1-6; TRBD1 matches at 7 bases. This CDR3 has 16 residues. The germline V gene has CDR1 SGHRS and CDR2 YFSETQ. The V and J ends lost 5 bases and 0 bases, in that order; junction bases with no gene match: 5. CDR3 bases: TGCGCCAGCAGTCTACAGGGGAGCTCCTATAATTCACCCCTCCACTTT. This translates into CASSLQGSSYNSPLHF.

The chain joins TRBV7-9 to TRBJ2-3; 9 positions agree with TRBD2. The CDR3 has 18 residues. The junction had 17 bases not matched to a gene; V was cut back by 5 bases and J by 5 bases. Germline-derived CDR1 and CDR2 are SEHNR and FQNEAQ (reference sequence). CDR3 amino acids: CASSLPFGSGGGGDTQYF. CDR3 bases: TGTGCCAGCAGCCTACCCTTCGGTAGCGGGGGAGGCGGAGATACGCAGTATTTT.

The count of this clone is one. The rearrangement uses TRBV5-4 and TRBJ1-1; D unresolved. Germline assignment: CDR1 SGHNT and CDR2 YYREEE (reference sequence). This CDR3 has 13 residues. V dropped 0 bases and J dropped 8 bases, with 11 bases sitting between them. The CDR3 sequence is CASSLEWRREAFF. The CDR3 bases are TGTGCCAGCAGCTTGGAGTGGCGGAGGGAAGCTTTCTTT.

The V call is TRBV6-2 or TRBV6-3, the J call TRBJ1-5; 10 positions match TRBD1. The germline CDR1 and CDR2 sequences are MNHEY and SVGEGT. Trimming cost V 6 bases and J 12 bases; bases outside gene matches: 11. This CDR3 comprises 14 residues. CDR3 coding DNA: TGTGCCAGCAGCTCCGACAGGGGGCTTCGTCTCCAGCATTTT. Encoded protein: CASSSDRGLRLQHF.

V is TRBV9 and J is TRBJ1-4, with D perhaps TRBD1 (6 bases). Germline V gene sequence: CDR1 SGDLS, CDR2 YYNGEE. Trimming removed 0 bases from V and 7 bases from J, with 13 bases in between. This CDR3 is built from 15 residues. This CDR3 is CASSVGQGHGEKLFF. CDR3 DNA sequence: TGTGCCAGCAGCGTAGGTCAGGGGCACGGTGAAAAACTGTTTTTT.

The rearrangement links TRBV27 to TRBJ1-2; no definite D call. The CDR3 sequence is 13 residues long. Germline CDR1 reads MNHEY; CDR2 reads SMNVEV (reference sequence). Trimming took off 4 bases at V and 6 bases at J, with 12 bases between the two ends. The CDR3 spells CASSSDERDGYTF. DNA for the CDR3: TGTGCCAGCAGTTCCGACGAGAGGGATGGCTACACCTTC.

As DNA, the CDR3 is TGTGCCAGCAAACCGGGACAGCTAGGAAACACCATATATTTT. Its protein is CASKPGQLGNTIYF. The chain links TRBV28 to TRBJ1-3; TRBD1 matches 7 bases. The junction had 7 bases not matched to a gene; V was cut back by 7 bases and J by 4 bases. Germline V gives CDR1 MDHEN, CDR2 SYDVKM. This CDR3 spans 14 amino acids.

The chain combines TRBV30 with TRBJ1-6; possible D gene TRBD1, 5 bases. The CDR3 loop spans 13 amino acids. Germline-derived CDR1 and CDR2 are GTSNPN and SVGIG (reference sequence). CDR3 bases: TGTGCTCTCAGGGTTTTCGATAATTCACCCCTCCACTTT. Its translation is CALRVFDNSPLHF.

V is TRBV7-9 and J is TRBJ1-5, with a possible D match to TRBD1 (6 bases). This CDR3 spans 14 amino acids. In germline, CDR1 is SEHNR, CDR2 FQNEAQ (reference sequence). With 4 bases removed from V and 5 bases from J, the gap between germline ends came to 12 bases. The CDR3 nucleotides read TGTGCCAGCAGCTCCAGGGGAGCGGATCAGCCCCAGCATTTT. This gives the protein CASSSRGADQPQHF.

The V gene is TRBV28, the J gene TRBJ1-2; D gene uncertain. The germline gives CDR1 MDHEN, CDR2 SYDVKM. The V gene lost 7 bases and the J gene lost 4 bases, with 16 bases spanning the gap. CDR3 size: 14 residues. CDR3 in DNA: TGTGCCAGCACCCCAGCCCTGGAGGGCTATGGCTACACCTTC. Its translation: CASTPALEGYGYTF.

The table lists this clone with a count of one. CDR3 residues: CASSPTANYGYTF. The CDR3 nucleotides read TGTGCCAGCAGTCCGACAGCTAACTATGGCTACACCTTC. The chain carries TRBV28 and TRBJ1-2, with a possible D match to TRBD1 (5 bases). Trimming pared 5 bases from V and 0 bases from J, leaving 7 bases between. The germline gives CDR1 MDHEN, CDR2 SYDVKM. This CDR3 is built from 13 residues.

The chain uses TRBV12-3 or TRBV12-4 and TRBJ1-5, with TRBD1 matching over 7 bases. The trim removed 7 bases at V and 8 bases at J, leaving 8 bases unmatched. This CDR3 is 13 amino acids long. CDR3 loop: CASTSTGLKPQHF. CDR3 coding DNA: TGTGCCAGCACTTCGACAGGGCTCAAGCCCCAGCATTTT.

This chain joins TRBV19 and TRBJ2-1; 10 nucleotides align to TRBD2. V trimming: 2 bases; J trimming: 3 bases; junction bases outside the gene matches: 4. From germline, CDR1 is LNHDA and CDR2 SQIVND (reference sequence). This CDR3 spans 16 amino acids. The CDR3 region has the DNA TGTGCCAGTAGTATAACTCTAGCGGGGGTCTACAATGAGCAGTTCTTC. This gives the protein CASSITLAGVYNEQFF.